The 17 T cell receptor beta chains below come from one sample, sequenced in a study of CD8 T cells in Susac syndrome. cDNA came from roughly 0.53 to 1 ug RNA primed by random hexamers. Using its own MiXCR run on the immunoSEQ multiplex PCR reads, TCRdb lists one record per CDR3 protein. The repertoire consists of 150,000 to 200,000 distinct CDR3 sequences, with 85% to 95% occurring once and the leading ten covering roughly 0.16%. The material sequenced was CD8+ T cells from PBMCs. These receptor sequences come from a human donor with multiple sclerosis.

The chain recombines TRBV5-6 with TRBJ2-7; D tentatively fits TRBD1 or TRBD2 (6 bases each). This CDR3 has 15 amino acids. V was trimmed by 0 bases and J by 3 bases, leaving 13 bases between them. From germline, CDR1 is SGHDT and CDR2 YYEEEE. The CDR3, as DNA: TGTGCCAGCAGCTTGGAGGGGGGAGAGGACTACGAGCAGTACTTC. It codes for CASSLEGGEDYEQYF.

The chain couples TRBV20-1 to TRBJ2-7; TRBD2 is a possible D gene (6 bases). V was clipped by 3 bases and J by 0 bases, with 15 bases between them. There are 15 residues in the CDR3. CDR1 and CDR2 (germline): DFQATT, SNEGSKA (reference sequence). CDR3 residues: CSARETGVSSYEQYF. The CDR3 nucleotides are TGCAGTGCTAGGGAAACGGGAGTGAGCTCCTACGAGCAGTACTTC.

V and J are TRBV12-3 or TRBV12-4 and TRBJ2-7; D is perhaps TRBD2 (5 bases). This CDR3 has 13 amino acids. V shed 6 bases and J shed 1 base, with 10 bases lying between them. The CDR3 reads CASRDGLSYEQYF. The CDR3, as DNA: TGTGCCAGCAGGGACGGACTGTCCTACGAGCAGTACTTC.

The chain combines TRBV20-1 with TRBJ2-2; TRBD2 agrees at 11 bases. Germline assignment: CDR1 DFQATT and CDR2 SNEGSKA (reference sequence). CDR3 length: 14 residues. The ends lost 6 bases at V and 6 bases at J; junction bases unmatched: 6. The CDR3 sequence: CSALAGGSAGELFF. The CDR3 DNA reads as TGCAGTGCCCTAGCGGGGGGTTCGGCCGGGGAGCTGTTTTTT.

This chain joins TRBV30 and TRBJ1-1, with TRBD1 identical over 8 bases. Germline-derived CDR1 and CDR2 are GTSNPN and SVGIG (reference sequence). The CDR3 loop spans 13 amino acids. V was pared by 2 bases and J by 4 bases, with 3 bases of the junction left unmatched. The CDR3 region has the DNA TGTGCCTGGAGTCATACAGGGGGCACTGAAGCTTTCTTT. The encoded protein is CAWSHTGGTEAFF.

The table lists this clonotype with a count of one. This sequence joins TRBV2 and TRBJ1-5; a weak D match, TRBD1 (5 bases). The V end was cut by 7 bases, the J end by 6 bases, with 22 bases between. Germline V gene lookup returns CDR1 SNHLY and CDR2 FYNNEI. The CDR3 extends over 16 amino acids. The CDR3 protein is CASTEVGSGTGQPQHF. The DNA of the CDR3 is TGTGCCAGCACCGAGGTTGGTTCAGGGACGGGTCAGCCCCAGCATTTT.

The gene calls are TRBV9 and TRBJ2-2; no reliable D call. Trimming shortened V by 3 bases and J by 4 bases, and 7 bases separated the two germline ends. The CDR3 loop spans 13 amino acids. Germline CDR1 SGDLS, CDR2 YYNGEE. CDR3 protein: CASSAGSTGELFF. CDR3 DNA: TGTGCCAGCAGCGCCGGGTCCACCGGGGAGCTGTTTTTT.

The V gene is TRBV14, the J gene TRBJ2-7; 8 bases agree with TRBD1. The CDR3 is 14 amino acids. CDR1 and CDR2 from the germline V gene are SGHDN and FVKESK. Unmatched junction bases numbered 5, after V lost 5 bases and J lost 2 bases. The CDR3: CASSGRQGPYEQYF. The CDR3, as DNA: TGTGCCAGCAGCGGAAGACAGGGGCCCTACGAGCAGTACTTC.

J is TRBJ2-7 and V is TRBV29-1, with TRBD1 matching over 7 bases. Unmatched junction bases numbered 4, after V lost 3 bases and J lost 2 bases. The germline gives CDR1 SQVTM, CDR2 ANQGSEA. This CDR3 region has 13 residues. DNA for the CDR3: TGCAGCGTTGAGGACAGGATGACCTACGAGCAGTACTTC. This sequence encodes CSVEDRMTYEQYF.

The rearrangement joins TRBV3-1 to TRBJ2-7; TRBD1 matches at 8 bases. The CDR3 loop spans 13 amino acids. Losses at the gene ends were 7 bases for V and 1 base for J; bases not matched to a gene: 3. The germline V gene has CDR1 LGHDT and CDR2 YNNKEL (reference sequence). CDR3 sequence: CASTGTGSYEQYF. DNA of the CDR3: TGTGCCAGCACCGGGACAGGATCCTACGAGCAGTACTTC.

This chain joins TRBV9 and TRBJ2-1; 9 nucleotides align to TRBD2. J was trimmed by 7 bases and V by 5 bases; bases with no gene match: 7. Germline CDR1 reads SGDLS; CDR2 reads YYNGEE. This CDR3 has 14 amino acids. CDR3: CASRTLAGRNEQFF. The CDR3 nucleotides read TGTGCCAGCAGGACCCTAGCGGGGAGGAATGAGCAGTTCTTC.

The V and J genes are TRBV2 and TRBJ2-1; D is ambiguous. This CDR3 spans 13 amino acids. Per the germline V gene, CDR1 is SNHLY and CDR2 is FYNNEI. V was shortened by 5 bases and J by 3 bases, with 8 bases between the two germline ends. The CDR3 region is CASSTWIYNEQFF. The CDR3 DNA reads TGTGCCAGCAGTACATGGATCTACAATGAGCAGTTCTTC. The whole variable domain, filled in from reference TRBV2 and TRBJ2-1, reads EPEVTQTPSHQVTQMGQEVILRCVPISNHLYFYWYRQILGQKVEFLVSFYNNEISEKSEIFDDQFSVERPDGSNFTLKIRSTKLEDSAMYFCASSTWIYNEQFFGPGTRLTVL.

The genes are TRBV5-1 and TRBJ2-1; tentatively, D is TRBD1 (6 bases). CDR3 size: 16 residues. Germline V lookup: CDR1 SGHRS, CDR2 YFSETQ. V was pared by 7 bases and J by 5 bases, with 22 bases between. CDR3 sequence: CASSRFRRTEDNEQFF. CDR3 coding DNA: TGCGCCAGCTCGAGGTTCCGCCGGACAGAAGACAATGAGCAGTTCTTC.

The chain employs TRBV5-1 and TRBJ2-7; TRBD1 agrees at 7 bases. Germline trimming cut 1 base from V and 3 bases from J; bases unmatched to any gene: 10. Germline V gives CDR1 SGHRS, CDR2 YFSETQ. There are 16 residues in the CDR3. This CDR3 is CASSLSGGPGGYEQYF. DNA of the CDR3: TGCGCCAGCAGCTTGTCTGGGGGTCCAGGGGGCTACGAGCAGTACTTC.

CDR3 DNA sequence: TGTGCCAGTAGAGGACGGGAGCTTTGGGGCAAAAACATTCAGTACTTC. It is translated as CASRGRELWGKNIQYF. V and J are TRBV6-1 and TRBJ2-4; TRBD2 might be the D (6 bases). This CDR3 comprises 16 residues. Germline V gives CDR1 MNHNS, CDR2 SASEGT. Trimming took off 9 bases at V and 3 bases at J, with 21 bases between the two ends.

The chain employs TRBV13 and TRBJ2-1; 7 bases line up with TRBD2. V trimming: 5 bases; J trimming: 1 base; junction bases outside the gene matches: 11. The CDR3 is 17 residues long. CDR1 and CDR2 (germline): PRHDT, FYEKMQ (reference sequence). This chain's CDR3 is CASSPLVAGVSYNEQFF. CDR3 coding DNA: TGTGCCAGCAGCCCCCTCGTGGCGGGAGTGTCCTACAATGAGCAGTTCTTC.

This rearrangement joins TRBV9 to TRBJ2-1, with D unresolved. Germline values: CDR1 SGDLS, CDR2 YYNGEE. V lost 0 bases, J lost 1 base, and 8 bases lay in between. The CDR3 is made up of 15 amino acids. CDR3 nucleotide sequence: TGTGCCAGCAGCGTAGGAAGAGTGTCCTACAATGAGCAGTTCTTC. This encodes CASSVGRVSYNEQFF. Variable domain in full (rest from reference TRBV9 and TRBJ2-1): DSGVTQTPKHLITATGQRVTLRCSPRSGDLSVYWYQQSLDQGLQFLIQYYNGEERAKGNILERFSAQQFPDLHSELNLSSLELGDSALYFCASSVGRVSYNEQFFGPGTRLTVL.